Included here is one TCR beta chain sequence, with context. This entry comes from a study of blood T cell repertoires in COVID-19. Study at large: From the United States, Italy and Spain came samples of acute and convalescent COVID-19. PBMCs, B-cell-depleted T cells, or T cells provided the cDNA or gDNA that made up the material.

V lost 8 bases and J 4 bases, leaving 14 bases between the germline ends. Germline CDR1 reads KGHSH; CDR2 reads LQKENI. CDR3 length: 13 amino acids. In the original workflow: It was from reference gene primer amplification that nucleated cell counts were estimated. Some clones are missing from TCRdb's copy, which holds only in-frame ones; the method was immunoSEQ multiplex PCR. D and trimming were read from the DNA, whereas the V and J calls and clone size are those reported in that table. The sample holds roughly 330,000 clones, around 89% seen once. V usage is TRBV18 and J usage is TRBJ2-5; perhaps TRBD1 as D (6 bases). What was sequenced was peripheral blood. The clonotype originates from a man aged 18 to 30 who had recovered from COVID-19. CDR3 DNA: TGTGCCAGCACTACAGGGTTCGGAGAGACCCAGTACTTC. Translating it yields CASTTGFGETQYF.